This entry is about one TCR beta chain. The antigen is not known. This record comes from a study of long-term antiretroviral therapy in people with HIV. Findings of the study overall: Although diversity increased after ART, it remained lower than in transplant donor controls. ART adherence was not documented, and neither viral resistance nor therapy changes had any data.

The CDR3 runs to 14 residues. Germline assignment: CDR1 SGHVT and CDR2 SQSDAQ. V lost 7 bases and J lost 6, with 16 bases in between. Sequencing used immunoSEQ v3.0 at survey level. The table came from immunoSEQ multiplex PCR; TCRdb's copy has only in-frame clones and leaves some out. The profile shows 25,000 or so clones, 70% to 85% of them singletons. Source: unsorted PBMCs, taken 0.8 years before starting antiretroviral therapy. The chain is built from TRBV7-4 and TRBJ1-5; a possible D gene is TRBD1 (5 bases). The TCR comes from a man aged 18 to 29 with HIV. CDR3 nucleotides: TGTGCCAGCATCACGGTCCCTAGGGGTCAGCCCCAGCATTTT. This translates into CASITVPRGQPQHF.